This TCR beta chain emerged from a study of T-cell memory formation after mild COVID-19. The germline CDR1 and CDR2 sequences are MNHNY and SVGAGI (reference sequence). This CDR3 spans 15 amino acids. Trimming cost V 4 bases and J 3 bases; bases outside gene matches: 2. Constant-segment primers were used for 5'RACE, and the resulting TCR alpha and TCR beta cDNA libraries carried sample barcodes and UMIs. Using its own MiXCR run on the 5' RACE reads, TCRdb lists one record per CDR3 protein. The table includes some 46,000 distinct CDR3 sequences, around 6.1% detected once. This clonotype was seen at least ten times. What it binds is not known. Whole-study results and caveats: Those CD4+ clones that contracted were mainly in CM and EM (CD8+ ones in EMRA).

Sequencing input: PBMCs or a T cell subset sorted from them (not recorded which). This chain uses TRBV6-6 with TRBJ2-1, with 11 bases identical to TRBD2. The clonotype originates from an adult who had mild COVID-19 (a few samples of this study predate the infection). Cell type and time point are not known. DNA for the CDR3: TGTGCCAGCAGTTCAGGGACTAGCGGCTACAATGAGCAGTTCTTC. Translating it yields CASSSGTSGYNEQFF.